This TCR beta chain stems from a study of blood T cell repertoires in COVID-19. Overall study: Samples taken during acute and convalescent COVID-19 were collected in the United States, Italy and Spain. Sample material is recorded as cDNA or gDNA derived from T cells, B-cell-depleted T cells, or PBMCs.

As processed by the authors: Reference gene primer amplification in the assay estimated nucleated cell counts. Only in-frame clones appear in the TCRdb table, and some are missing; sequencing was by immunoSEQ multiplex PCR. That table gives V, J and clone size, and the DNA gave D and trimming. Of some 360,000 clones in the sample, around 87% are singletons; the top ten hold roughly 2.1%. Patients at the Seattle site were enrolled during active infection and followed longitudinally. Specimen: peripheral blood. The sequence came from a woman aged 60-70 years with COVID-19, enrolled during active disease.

CDR3 in amino acids: CASRRGGIQETQYF. The CDR3 bases are TGTGCCAGCAGGAGGGGGGGCATACAAGAGACCCAGTACTTC. The rearrangement uses TRBV2 and TRBJ2-5, with D possibly TRBD2 on 7 matching bases. The CDR3 runs to 14 residues. V shed 6 bases and J shed 2 bases, with 13 bases lying between them. CDR1 SNHLY and CDR2 FYNNEI come from the germline V gene.